This T cell receptor beta chain was profiled in a study of blood T cells in healthy people across ages. Trimming cost V 1 base and J 1 base, with 10 bases left between them. The CDR3 sequence is 16 residues long. Germline CDR1 and CDR2: SGHTA and FQGNSA. Combining a sample-barcoded 5' primer with a J-beta primer mix, a second PCR ran for roughly 7 to 11 cycles. Via MiXCR, TCRdb re-called the 5' RACE reads, giving one row per CDR3 protein. The table lists roughly 680,000 distinct CDR3 sequences, approximately 52% of them singletons. This TCR was recovered from a woman aged 80 or over in good health. This chain connects TRBV7-2 to TRBJ1-4; tentative D call: TRBD1 (5 bases). Input material: blood. The DNA for the CDR3 is TGTGCCAGCAGCTTAGTGGGGGGTAGAACTAATGAAAAACTGTTTTTT. Residues: CASSLVGGRTNEKLFF.